This T cell receptor (beta chain) was observed in a study of T cells in Graves' hyperthyroidism and ophthalmopathy (dated by TCRdb to 2018 to 2020). Broadly, across the study: A discovery cohort of about a hundred patients, approximately 44 with Graves' ophthalmopathy and roughly 59 with stable Graves' hyperthyroidism, was used to find distinguishing TCR V-J signatures. The 90 or so discovery patients were randomly split 7:3 into training and test sets. According to the paper, TCR Vbeta CDR3 sequencing was carried out on approximately 140 peripheral blood samples, which came from under 50 ophthalmopathy, 75 to 80 hyperthyroidism and approximately 17 progressor patients. Following sampling, methimazole starting at 30 mg daily was given to hyperthyroidism patients, and high-dose intravenous methylprednisolone was given to ophthalmopathy patients. The study also compared thyroid tissue and blood T-cell repertoires from a handful of Graves' hyperthyroidism patients. Prospective prediction of ophthalmopathy was tested in an independent validation cohort of 18 to 20 hyperthyroidism patients and 17 patients who later progressed to ophthalmopathy.

The TCR beta CDR3 regions were amplified from the RNA transcripts. A first-round RT-PCR of the TCR CDR3 used the HTBI primer set with the Qiagen OneStep RT-PCR kit. The libraries were constructed in a second round of multiplex PCR and then size-selected and purified. Sequencing of the libraries was done on an Illumina HiSeq2000 using paired-end 100 bp reads. The study's own analysis went as follows. SOAPnuke was used to process the raw data, removing reads that contained adapters or uncalled bases, had a mean Phred below 15, or lacked an exact match to the constant primer or identifier. High-quality paired reads were merged with COPE v1.2.5, and unique nucleotide sequences were defined as clonotypes. MiTCR v1.1 was used to align the clonotypes against IMGT TRBV, TRBD and TRBJ reference segments. The analysis was restricted to V-J combinations with a frequency above 0.0001, which together covered 99% to 99.2% of the repertoires. The TCS score was defined as the ratio of F50 (clonal expansion) to E x V (chaos), calculated using BLOSUM62-based TCRdist between CDR3 peptides within each V-J. Welch's t-statistics and random forest reduced roughly 540 V-J features to under 15, which were used in a naive Bayes classifier (R e1071). Thyroid-blood repertoire similarity was quantified with the Morisita-Horn index. TCRdb's own reprocessing of the public reads used fastp at Q25 and MiXCR and kept productive beta chains. Every entry covers one CDR3 protein and lists the most common genes and DNA from its rows. The V and J calls here are based on TCRdb, not the publication. The sample table lists about 540,000 distinct CDR3 sequences, 46% of them with a count of one. The biggest ten clones account for around 7.7% of the sample.

Stable Graves' hyperthyroidism was defined as no progression to ophthalmopathy during 18 months of follow-up. Hyperthyroidism patients were newly diagnosed, with disease duration under 2 months, and aged 18 to 65 years. Any patient with an uncontrolled infection, another autoimmune disease, pregnancy or lactation was excluded. Diagnoses relied on clinical symptoms, serum thyroxine and TRAb, thyroid ultrasound and orbital computed tomography. Total RNA was extracted with Trizol reagent, and quality was checked on an Agilent 2100 Bioanalyzer. The CDR3 goes from the cysteine to the phenylalanine over 13 residues. The read is trimmed to its CDR3 DNA, 39 bases read in frame from base 1. V loses 8 bases, J loses 5 bases, and the germline ends lie 15 bases apart. CDR1 and CDR2 are drawn from the germline V gene: SQVTM, ANQGSEA. The full study reports these points: Most expanded thyroid clonotypes (frequency above 0.001) were also found in blood, which suggests that blood repertoires may mirror thyroid immune responses. Sample size was not statistically predetermined, and blinding of investigators to group allocation was not performed. In validation, progression to ophthalmopathy was predicted by the model with roughly 69% sensitivity and around 75% specificity, a median of around 6.5 months before onset. A 13 V-J signature model separated ophthalmopathy from stable hyperthyroidism, with 87.88% sensitivity and 81.08% specificity in cross-validation and 80%/75% in testing.

As to this clonotype: Its target antigen remains unknown. Qualities for individual bases were not recorded, and no much larger clone is one base off.

The chain employs TRBV29-1 and TRBJ1-4, with no confidently assigned D gene. This clonotype was obtained from a woman aged 18-35 years with Graves' hyperthyroidism. Input material: peripheral blood or thyroid tissue (not recorded which). CDR3 loop: CSSEAGRNEKLFF. Read as DNA, the sequence is TGCAGCAGTGAAGCAGGCCGGAATGAAAAACTGTTTTTT.